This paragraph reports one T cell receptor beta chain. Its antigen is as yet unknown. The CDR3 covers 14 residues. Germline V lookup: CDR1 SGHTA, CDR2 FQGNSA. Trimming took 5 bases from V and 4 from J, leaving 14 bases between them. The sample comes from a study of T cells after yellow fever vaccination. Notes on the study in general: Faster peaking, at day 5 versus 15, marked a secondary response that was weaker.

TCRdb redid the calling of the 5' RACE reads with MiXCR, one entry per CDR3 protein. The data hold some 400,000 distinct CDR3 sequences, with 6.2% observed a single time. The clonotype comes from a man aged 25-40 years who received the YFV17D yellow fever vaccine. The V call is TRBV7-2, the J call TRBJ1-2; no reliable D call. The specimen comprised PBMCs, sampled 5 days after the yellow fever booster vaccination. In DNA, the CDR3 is TGTGCCAGCAGCCCACGACAAGGTAGCTATGGCTACACCTTC. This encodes CASSPRQGSYGYTF.